This TCR beta chain was captured by sequencing in a study of neurological immune-mediated disorders. As for time point: longitudinal time-point 3. Libraries used 2 million unsorted PBMCs kept frozen in RNAlater. Over 200 million TCR-beta sequences from 15-18 subjects came from every sequencing run. In TCRdb, the 5' RACE reads were re-called with MiXCR into one record per CDR3 protein. The sample lists around 53,000 distinct CDR3 sequences; 7.5% to 9.5% were seen once. V lost 3 bases to trimming and J lost 4 bases, with 8 bases between them. The CDR3 covers 12 residues. Germline CDR1 and CDR2: SQVTM and ANQGSEA.

The chain recombines TRBV29-1 with TRBJ2-3; no clear D gene. Sequenced input: PBMCs. This sequence originates from a woman aged 40 to 49 in good health. The CDR3 protein is CSVDLDSDTQYF. Written as DNA, the CDR3 is TGCAGCGTTGATCTAGACTCAGATACGCAGTATTTT.